These T cell receptor beta chains were read from a single sample in a study of OX40 agonist ivuxolimab in advanced cancers. The method was immunoSEQ multiplex PCR; TCRdb's version includes in-frame clones alone and lacks a portion of them. Among approximately 70,000 clones, approximately 80% were seen once, and the ten largest hold 1.4%. Sequencing used CD4+ or CD8+ T cells sorted from blood, obtained in a trial of the OX40 agonist ivuxolimab. These receptors came from an adult with an advanced solid tumor such as melanoma, head and neck, liver or kidney cancer. CDR3s include the opening cysteine and the closing phenylalanine or tryptophan. Each record gives: J gene, CDR3 length, clone size, V gene, D gene, CDR3 DNA, CDR3 protein. A D gene is named only where the DNA matches it firmly. The size field is filled for only some rows; it gives once, few, many or a size class.

J gene: TRBJ2-1
CDR3 length: 10
clone size: -
V gene: TRBV20-1
D gene: -
CDR3 DNA: TGCAGTGCTATGAGGATTGAGCAGTTCTTC
CDR3 protein: CSAMRIEQFF

J gene: TRBJ1-2
CDR3 length: 16
clone size: -
V gene: TRBV5-1
D gene: TRBD1
CDR3 DNA: TGCGCCAGCAGCTTGGTGTCCGGACAGGCTTCCTATGGCTACACCTTC
CDR3 protein: CASSLVSGQASYGYTF

J gene: TRBJ2-7
CDR3 length: 12
clone size: -
V gene: TRBV5-6
D gene: -
CDR3 DNA: TGTGCCAGCAGCTCAGTGTCGTACGAGCAGTACTTC
CDR3 protein: CASSSVSYEQYF

J gene: TRBJ2-3
CDR3 length: 17
clone size: once
V gene: TRBV5-4
D gene: TRBD2
CDR3 DNA: TGTGCCAGCAGCCCAAGAAAGCGGGGGGGGAATTTGGATACGCAGTATTTT
CDR3 protein: CASSPRKRGGNLDTQYF

J gene: TRBJ2-7
CDR3 length: 15
clone size: -
V gene: TRBV7-2
D gene: -
CDR3 DNA: TGTGCCAGCAGCTTAGTCACGGGCCTGGCCTACGAGCAGTACTTC
CDR3 protein: CASSLVTGLAYEQYF

J gene: TRBJ1-1
CDR3 length: 14
clone size: few
V gene: TRBV14
D gene: -
CDR3 DNA: TGTGCCAGCAGCCAAGTATACGGGGGCACTGAAGCTTTCTTT
CDR3 protein: CASSQVYGGTEAFF

J gene: TRBJ1-2
CDR3 length: 13
clone size: -
V gene: TRBV25-1
D gene: TRBD1
CDR3 DNA: TGTGCCAGCAACAGGGGTGGGAACTATGGCTACACCTTC
CDR3 protein: CASNRGGNYGYTF

J gene: TRBJ1-2
CDR3 length: 15
clone size: -
V gene: TRBV28
D gene: TRBD1
CDR3 DNA: TGTGCCAGCAGTTCATGGACAGGGGAGGGCTATGGCTACACCTTC
CDR3 protein: CASSSWTGEGYGYTF

J gene: TRBJ1-6
CDR3 length: 16
clone size: -
V gene: TRBV6-1
D gene: -
CDR3 DNA: TGTGCCAGCAGTGCTTCCTGGAGCTCCTATAATTCACCCCTCCACTTT
CDR3 protein: CASSASWSSYNSPLHF

J gene: TRBJ2-3
CDR3 length: 17
clone size: -
V gene: TRBV28
D gene: TRBD2
CDR3 DNA: TGTGCCAGCAGGACACGGGGACTAGCGGGGACCACAGATACGCAGTATTTT
CDR3 protein: CASRTRGLAGTTDTQYF

J gene: TRBJ1-5
CDR3 length: 17
clone size: -
V gene: TRBV7-9
D gene: -
CDR3 DNA: TGTGCCAGCAGCTTAGGGTCAGGAGGTCGGCTCAATCAGCCCCAGCATTTT
CDR3 protein: CASSLGSGGRLNQPQHF

J gene: TRBJ2-7
CDR3 length: 12
clone size: -
V gene: TRBV7-8
D gene: -
CDR3 DNA: TGTGCCAGCAGCTTGAGCGCCTACGAGCAGTACTTC
CDR3 protein: CASSLSAYEQYF

J gene: TRBJ1-2
CDR3 length: 15
clone size: -
V gene: TRBV7-2
D gene: TRBD1
CDR3 DNA: TGTGCCAGCAGCTTAGGGGGGACAGGCGTTTATGGCTACACCTTC
CDR3 protein: CASSLGGTGVYGYTF

J gene: TRBJ1-2
CDR3 length: 11
clone size: once
V gene: TRBV19
D gene: -
CDR3 DNA: TGTGCCAGTACTTCTACGAGGTTCTACACCTTC
CDR3 protein: CASTSTRFYTF

J gene: TRBJ2-3
CDR3 length: 12
clone size: -
V gene: TRBV5-1
D gene: -
CDR3 DNA: TGCGCCAGCAACCTTAACACAGATACGCAGTATTTT
CDR3 protein: CASNLNTDTQYF

J gene: TRBJ1-5
CDR3 length: 15
clone size: -
V gene: TRBV27
D gene: -
CDR3 DNA: TGTGCCAGCAGCCGGCTTGGGGCTACCAATCAGCCCCAGCATTTT
CDR3 protein: CASSRLGATNQPQHF

J gene: TRBJ2-1
CDR3 length: 15
clone size: -
V gene: TRBV11-3
D gene: TRBD1
CDR3 DNA: TGTGCCAGCAGCTTTGGGACAGGTCCCGCAAATGAGCAGTTCTTC
CDR3 protein: CASSFGTGPANEQFF

J gene: TRBJ1-2
CDR3 length: 13
clone size: -
V gene: TRBV30
D gene: -
CDR3 DNA: TGTGCCTGGAGTACAGGATTTAACTATGGCTACACCTTC
CDR3 protein: CAWSTGFNYGYTF

J gene: TRBJ2-3
CDR3 length: 13
clone size: -
V gene: TRBV19
D gene: -
CDR3 DNA: TGTGCCAGTAGTATTGTAACTAGCAATACGCAGTATTTT
CDR3 protein: CASSIVTSNTQYF

J gene: TRBJ2-2
CDR3 length: 13
clone size: few
V gene: TRBV19
D gene: -
CDR3 DNA: TGTGCCAGTAGTATCCCAGGGAACGGGGAGCTGTTTTTT
CDR3 protein: CASSIPGNGELFF

J gene: TRBJ1-2
CDR3 length: 13
clone size: -
V gene: TRBV2
D gene: TRBD1
CDR3 DNA: TGTGCCAGCGATGACAGGGCGGACTATGGCTACACCTTC
CDR3 protein: CASDDRADYGYTF

J gene: TRBJ2-5
CDR3 length: 15
clone size: -
V gene: TRBV27
D gene: -
CDR3 DNA: TGTGCCAGCACCCGAATCCTTGGAGGGGGAGAGACCCAGTACTTC
CDR3 protein: CASTRILGGGETQYF

J gene: TRBJ2-3
CDR3 length: 11
clone size: -
V gene: TRBV7-8
D gene: -
CDR3 DNA: TGTGCCAGCAGCTCCCAGGATACGCAGTATTTT
CDR3 protein: CASSSQDTQYF

J gene: TRBJ2-1
CDR3 length: 16
clone size: -
V gene: TRBV6-5
D gene: -
CDR3 DNA: TGTGCCAGCAGTTCCCCCGGGACTTCTATCTACAATGAGCAGTTCTTC
CDR3 protein: CASSSPGTSIYNEQFF

J gene: TRBJ1-1
CDR3 length: 9
clone size: -
V gene: TRBV30
D gene: -
CDR3 DNA: TGTGCCTGGAGGTCTCGGGCTTTCTTT
CDR3 protein: CAWRSRAFF

J gene: TRBJ1-2
CDR3 length: 13
clone size: -
V gene: TRBV9
D gene: -
CDR3 DNA: TGTGCCAGCAGCGTATTCGACGGAAGTGGCTACACCTTC
CDR3 protein: CASSVFDGSGYTF

J gene: TRBJ2-7
CDR3 length: 12
clone size: -
V gene: TRBV5-4
D gene: -
CDR3 DNA: TGTGCCAGCAGCTTGGATTCTTGGGAGCAGTACTTC
CDR3 protein: CASSLDSWEQYF

J gene: TRBJ2-1
CDR3 length: 16
clone size: -
V gene: TRBV7-6
D gene: -
CDR3 DNA: TGTGCCAGCAGCTCTGGGACTCTCAGCTCCTACAATGAGCAGTTCTTC
CDR3 protein: CASSSGTLSSYNEQFF

J gene: TRBJ2-7
CDR3 length: 14
clone size: -
V gene: TRBV5-6
D gene: -
CDR3 DNA: TGTGCCAGCAGCTTAGGACAGCCCGACTACGAGCAGTACTTC
CDR3 protein: CASSLGQPDYEQYF

J gene: TRBJ2-3
CDR3 length: 18
clone size: -
V gene: TRBV5-1
D gene: TRBD1
CDR3 DNA: TGCGCCAGCAGCTTGGGAGACAGGGGCCCGTTGGGCACAGATACGCAGTATTTT
CDR3 protein: CASSLGDRGPLGTDTQYF

J gene: TRBJ1-3
CDR3 length: 12
clone size: -
V gene: TRBV30
D gene: -
CDR3 DNA: TGTGCCTGGGGTAGATCCGGGGGCGATAGTCATTTT
CDR3 protein: CAWGRSGGDSHF

J gene: TRBJ1-1
CDR3 length: 12
clone size: few
V gene: TRBV6-7
D gene: -
CDR3 DNA: TGTGCCAGCAGTTTTGGTGGGACTGAAGCTTTCTTT
CDR3 protein: CASSFGGTEAFF

J gene: TRBJ2-5
CDR3 length: 14
clone size: -
V gene: TRBV11-3
D gene: -
CDR3 DNA: TGTGCCAGCAGCCCCACACGTGGGGGAGAGACCCAGTACTTC
CDR3 protein: CASSPTRGGETQYF

J gene: TRBJ2-1
CDR3 length: 13
clone size: -
V gene: TRBV6-1
D gene: -
CDR3 DNA: TGTGCCAGCAGTGTGGAAATGGGGCCTGAGCAGTTCTTC
CDR3 protein: CASSVEMGPEQFF

J gene: TRBJ2-2
CDR3 length: 11
clone size: -
V gene: TRBV2
D gene: -
CDR3 DNA: TGTGCCAGCAGAGAGGCCGGGGAGCTGTTTTTT
CDR3 protein: CASREAGELFF

J gene: TRBJ2-7
CDR3 length: 15
clone size: -
V gene: TRBV30
D gene: TRBD1
CDR3 DNA: TGTGCCTGGAGTGTAGTAGGACAGGGTGGCTACGAGCAGTACTTC
CDR3 protein: CAWSVVGQGGYEQYF

J gene: TRBJ2-1
CDR3 length: 12
clone size: -
V gene: TRBV5-1
D gene: -
CDR3 DNA: TGCGCCAGCAGCTTGAGGAGAGGGGAGCAGTTCTTC
CDR3 protein: CASSLRRGEQFF

J gene: TRBJ2-7
CDR3 length: 15
clone size: -
V gene: TRBV5-8
D gene: TRBD1
CDR3 DNA: TGTGCCAGCAGCCCTCAGGGGGCGCTTTCCTACGAGCAGTACTTC
CDR3 protein: CASSPQGALSYEQYF

J gene: TRBJ1-6
CDR3 length: 14
clone size: -
V gene: TRBV11-2
D gene: -
CDR3 DNA: TGTGCCAGCAGCCAAAGTGTGGGGGATTCACCCCTCCACTTT
CDR3 protein: CASSQSVGDSPLHF

J gene: TRBJ2-7
CDR3 length: 12
clone size: -
V gene: TRBV12-5
D gene: -
CDR3 DNA: TGTGCTAGTGGTTTGGTAGGCTACGAGCAGTACTTC
CDR3 protein: CASGLVGYEQYF

J gene: TRBJ2-5
CDR3 length: 15
clone size: -
V gene: TRBV28
D gene: -
CDR3 DNA: TGTGCCAGCAGTTCGGATTACCAGGGAAAGAATGCCCAGTACTTC
CDR3 protein: CASSSDYQGKNAQYF

J gene: TRBJ1-4
CDR3 length: 11
clone size: -
V gene: TRBV20-1
D gene: -
CDR3 DNA: TGCAGTGCTGAGACAGACAGGAAACTGTTTTTT
CDR3 protein: CSAETDRKLFF

J gene: TRBJ1-5
CDR3 length: 15
clone size: -
V gene: TRBV10-3
D gene: TRBD1
CDR3 DNA: TGTGCCATCAGTAGCGGTGACAGGGTAGAGCAGCCCCAGCATTTT
CDR3 protein: CAISSGDRVEQPQHF

J gene: TRBJ1-1
CDR3 length: 15
clone size: -
V gene: TRBV30
D gene: TRBD1
CDR3 DNA: TGTGCCTGGAATATACCGGACAGGGCCCACACTGAAGCTTTCTTT
CDR3 protein: CAWNIPDRAHTEAFF

J gene: TRBJ1-2
CDR3 length: 15
clone size: -
V gene: TRBV4-2
D gene: TRBD1
CDR3 DNA: TGTGCCAGCAGCCAAGCAACAGGGGGGAACTATGGCTACACCTTC
CDR3 protein: CASSQATGGNYGYTF

J gene: TRBJ2-1
CDR3 length: 18
clone size: -
V gene: TRBV18
D gene: TRBD2
CDR3 DNA: TGTGCCAGCTCACCACTTTCTGCGGGGGGACCCGGGAACAATGAGCAGTTCTTC
CDR3 protein: CASSPLSAGGPGNNEQFF

J gene: TRBJ2-3
CDR3 length: 13
clone size: -
V gene: TRBV6-1
D gene: TRBD2
CDR3 DNA: TGTGCCAGCAGACCTAGCGGGGGGGATACGCAGTATTTT
CDR3 protein: CASRPSGGDTQYF

J gene: TRBJ2-5
CDR3 length: 15
clone size: -
V gene: TRBV5-1
D gene: TRBD2
CDR3 DNA: TGCGCCAGCAGCTACCCAGCGGGGGGGCAAGAGACCCAGTACTTC
CDR3 protein: CASSYPAGGQETQYF

J gene: TRBJ2-3
CDR3 length: 19
clone size: -
V gene: TRBV23-1
D gene: TRBD1
CDR3 DNA: TGCGCCAGCAGTCAATCTGAGGGACAGGGTAGGGAGAGCACAGATACGCAGTATTTT
CDR3 protein: CASSQSEGQGRESTDTQYF

J gene: TRBJ1-4
CDR3 length: 14
clone size: -
V gene: TRBV6-1
D gene: TRBD1
CDR3 DNA: TGTGCCAGCAGTCGGGACAGCCTGAATGAAAAACTGTTTTTT
CDR3 protein: CASSRDSLNEKLFF